Following are 15 T cell receptor beta chains from one sample sequenced in a study of blood T cell repertoires in COVID-19 (TCRdb year 2020). The receptor library was made with the immunoSEQ multiplex PCR assay. The table comes from immuneACCESS by way of TCRdb, which keeps in-frame sequences with V and J called. Part of the clones is missing from these tables; in studies checked, under half for an unresolved V gene and the rest for unknown reasons. The sample table shows around 67,000 clones, and around nine tenths are seen once. Roughly 1.9% of the sample belongs to the ten largest clones. The sequenced sample was peripheral blood. These receptors came from an elderly woman with active or convalescent COVID-19.

The J gene is TRBJ1-2, the V gene TRBV6-2 or TRBV6-3, with TRBD1 matching 7 bases. CDR1 and CDR2 (germline): MNHEY, SVGEGT. This CDR3 comprises 15 residues. Germline trimming cut 6 bases from V and 4 bases from J; bases unmatched to any gene: 11. Here the CDR3 DNA reads TGTGCCAGCAGCCCGACCCGGACAGGCGCCTATGGCTACACCTTC. This codes for CASSPTRTGAYGYTF.

The rearrangement links TRBV19 to TRBJ2-7; 7 bases fit TRBD2. Germline values: CDR1 LNHDA, CDR2 SQIVND (reference sequence). The length of the CDR3 is 13 residues. V was clipped by 5 bases and J by 3 bases; unmatched bases: 4. CDR3 sequence: CASSPGLNYEQYF. CDR3 in DNA: TGTGCCAGTAGTCCGGGACTAAACTACGAGCAGTACTTC.

This chain's CDR3 is CASSLVSGDNNEQFF. CDR3 DNA: TGTGCCAGCAGCTTAGTGAGCGGGGATAACAATGAGCAGTTCTTC. The rearrangement links TRBV11-2 to TRBJ2-1; 7 bases line up with TRBD2. CDR1 is SGHAT, CDR2 FQNNGV, per germline. The CDR3 sequence is 15 residues long. V gave up 1 base and J gave up 5 bases; unmatched junction bases: 5.

This clone was picked up one time. This chain joins TRBV19 and TRBJ1-1; TRBD1 matches at 7 bases. The V gene end was trimmed by 6 bases and the J gene end by 1 base; junction bases not matched to a gene: 5. There are 14 residues in the CDR3. Germline CDR1 LNHDA, CDR2 SQIVND (reference sequence). The CDR3 spells CASSRQGKNTEAFF. CDR3 bases: TGTGCCAGTAGCCGACAGGGAAAGAACACTGAAGCTTTCTTT. Complete variable domain (other parts from reference TRBV19 and TRBJ1-1): DGGITQSPKYLFRKEGQNVTLSCEQNLNHDAMYWYRQDPGQGLRLIYYSQIVNDFQKGDIAEGYSVSREKKESFPLTVTSAQKNPTAFYLCASSRQGKNTEAFFGQGTRLTVV.

As DNA, the CDR3 is TGTGCCAGCAGCTTAGAACTAATTTCACCCCTCCACTTT. Translating gives CASSLELISPLHF. The gene calls are TRBV7-9 and TRBJ1-6; D ambiguous. Germline V gene sequence: CDR1 SEHNR, CDR2 FQNEAQ (reference sequence). The CDR3 is 13 residues long. Trimming shortened V by 1 base and J by 9 bases, and 7 bases separated the two germline ends.

The V gene is TRBV4-3, the J gene TRBJ1-1, with D possibly matching TRBD1 (6 bases). The CDR3 spans 14 residues. V was clipped by 2 bases and J by 4 bases, with 11 bases between them. Looked up from germline, CDR1 is LGHNA and CDR2 is YSLEER. In nucleotides, the CDR3 is TGCGCCAGCAGCCAACAGGGGAGGGGCACTGAAGCTTTCTTT. Its translation: CASSQQGRGTEAFF.

This clone was observed a single time. The J gene is TRBJ2-3, the V gene TRBV19, with TRBD2 matching 7 bases. The CDR3 sequence is 19 residues long. The trim removed 3 bases at V and 6 bases at J, leaving 21 bases unmatched. The germline V gene has CDR1 LNHDA and CDR2 SQIVND (reference sequence). The CDR3, as DNA: TGTGCCAGTAGTATGGCTCGCCCGGGACTAAGGGGCCAAGGCGATACGCAGTATTTT. This gives the protein CASSMARPGLRGQGDTQYF.

The rearrangement joins TRBV7-2 to TRBJ1-5; 9 bases are a match to TRBD1. Trimming cost V 2 bases and J 9 bases; bases outside gene matches: 8. Germline V gene sequence: CDR1 SGHTA, CDR2 FQGNSA. The CDR3 length is 15 residues. The CDR3 nucleotides read TGTGCCAGCAGCTTATACGGGACAGGGTTTCGGCCCCAGCATTTT. It translates to CASSLYGTGFRPQHF.

CDR3 in amino acids: CASSLVAGIYEQYF. CDR3 nucleotide sequence: TGTGCCAGCAGCTTAGTTGCGGGGATCTACGAGCAGTACTTC. The chain carries TRBV11-2 and TRBJ2-7; D possibly corresponds to TRBD2 (6 bases). Trimming removed 1 base from V and 3 bases from J, with 10 bases in between. The CDR3 is made up of 14 amino acids. Per germline, CDR1 SGHAT and CDR2 FQNNGV. Full variable domain (remainder filled in from reference TRBV11-2 and TRBJ2-7): EAGVAQSPRYKIIEKRQSVAFWCNPISGHATLYWYQQILGQGPKLLIQFQNNGVVDDSQLPKDRFSAERLKGVDSTLKIQPAKLEDSAVYLCASSLVAGIYEQYFGPGTRLTVT.

The chain links TRBV4-1 to TRBJ2-1; D is unclear. The V and J ends lost 0 bases and 9 bases respectively, with 9 bases between them. Germline-derived CDR1 and CDR2 are MGHRA and YSYEKL. This CDR3 contains 13 residues. CDR3 in amino acids: CASSQDRSVEQFF. The CDR3, as DNA: TGCGCCAGCAGCCAAGACCGTTCGGTTGAGCAGTTCTTC.

The chain has TRBV29-1 and TRBJ2-7; perhaps TRBD2 as D (6 bases). V shed 1 base and J shed 2 bases, with 15 bases lying between them. CDR1 and CDR2 (germline): SQVTM, ANQGSEA. This CDR3 contains 15 residues. CDR3 DNA: TGCAGCGTTGAAGTTACGGGGGATTTCGCCTACGAGCAGTACTTC. Translation: CSVEVTGDFAYEQYF.

This clone showed up just a few times. The chain links TRBV11-3 to TRBJ1-4; TRBD1 agrees at 7 bases. Trimming took 8 bases from V and 5 from J; bases not matched to a gene: 8. CDR1 and CDR2 from the germline V gene are SGHNT and YENEEA. The CDR3 loop spans 14 amino acids. CDR3 coding DNA: TGTGCCAGCGCACAGGGGTTTCTCAATGAAAAACTGTTTTTT. The encoded protein is CASAQGFLNEKLFF.

This chain connects TRBV4-3 to TRBJ1-4; the D gene is possibly TRBD1 (6 bases). Germline CDR1 LGHNA, CDR2 YSLEER. The CDR3 runs 15 residues. Trimming pared 0 bases from V and 8 bases from J, leaving 13 bases between. CDR3 coding DNA: TGCGCCAGCAGCCAAGACACCGGAAGGGGGGAAAAACTGTTTTTT. Its translation is CASSQDTGRGEKLFF.

This sequence joins TRBV12-3 or TRBV12-4 and TRBJ2-3; D perhaps matches TRBD1 (5 bases). The CDR3 loop spans 12 amino acids. The V and J ends lost 5 bases and 10 bases respectively, with 13 bases between them. CDR3 nucleotides: TGTGCCAGCAGTCCAGGCCTCAGGGCGCAGTATTTT. Its translation: CASSPGLRAQYF.

The CDR3 spells CATSDPSGSRYNEQFF. CDR3 in DNA: TGTGCCACCAGTGACCCTAGCGGGAGCAGGTACAATGAGCAGTTCTTC. The V call is TRBV24-1, the J call TRBJ2-1, with 10 bases aligning to TRBD2. This CDR3 has 16 residues. The V gene's germline CDR1 is KGHDR and CDR2 SFDVKD. V trimming: 4 bases; J trimming: 4 bases; junction bases outside the gene matches: 6.